This TCR beta chain derives from a study of cytomegalovirus exposure and HLA in healthy donors. Libraries were prepared by immunoSEQ multiplex PCR; TCRdb keeps only in-frame clonotypes and omits some of them. The sample includes 160,000 or so clones, around four fifths seen only once; the top ten take around 2.4%. Germline CDR1 is MGHDK and CDR2 is SYGVNS. The length of the CDR3 is 16 residues. Trimming left V 5 bases short and J 6 bases short, with 22 bases between. The material sequenced was PBMCs. The V and J genes are TRBV25-1 and TRBJ1-2; no reliable D call. The clonotype was recovered from a man aged 25 to 40 in good health and CMV-seropositive. CDR3 region: CASSPPLGIREHGYTF. CDR3 bases: TGTGCCAGCAGTCCCCCCCTCGGGATCCGAGAGCATGGCTACACCTTC.